The present T cell receptor (beta chain) was sequenced within a study of cytomegalovirus exposure and HLA in healthy donors. A multiplex PCR was run with 60 Vbeta primers and 13 Jbeta primers. Some clones are missing from TCRdb's copy, which holds only in-frame ones; the method was immunoSEQ multiplex PCR. This sample contains approximately 47,000 clones. Trimming took off 8 bases at V and 7 bases at J, with 20 bases between the two ends. The CDR3 runs 14 residues. Germline CDR1 reads LNHDA; CDR2 reads SQIVND (reference sequence). Sequencing used PBMCs. The chain combines TRBV19 with TRBJ1-2; perhaps TRBD1 as D (5 bases). This TCR was recovered from a male donor in good health and CMV-seronegative. CDR3 amino acids: CASALYGQGGGYTF. The CDR3 region has the DNA TGTGCCAGTGCGCTATATGGGCAGGGTGGTGGCTACACCTTC.